Listed here are 4 T cell receptor beta chains from one sample, sequenced in a study of blood T cell repertoires in COVID-19. The protocol was immunoSEQ multiplex PCR, while the TCRdb copy is restricted to in-frame clones and leaves out a portion. There are approximately 160,000 clones in the sample; 84% occur only once, and about 8% lies in the top ten. Material: PBMCs or T cells enriched from blood (not recorded which). The receptors come from a woman between 45 and 60 years old who had recovered from COVID-19.

This clone has more than one count but fewer than ten. The chain has TRBV4-2 and TRBJ2-2; TRBD2 agrees at 10 bases. The CDR3 extends over 16 amino acids. After removal of 4 bases from V and 7 bases from J, the junction contained 9 bases not matched to a gene. Germline values: CDR1 LGHNA, CDR2 YNFKEQ. CDR3 loop: CASSLIAGGINGELFF. The CDR3 coding sequence is TGTGCCAGCAGCCTAATAGCGGGAGGAATCAACGGGGAGCTGTTTTTT.

This clone has only one observation. The chain recombines TRBV11-2 with TRBJ1-4; a possible D gene is TRBD1 (5 bases). With 1 base removed from V and 12 bases from J, the gap between germline ends came to 9 bases. The CDR3 runs 12 residues. The germline V gene has CDR1 SGHAT and CDR2 FQNNGV. The CDR3 bases are TGTGCCAGCAGCTTAGGAGTAGGGGAACTGTTTTTT. It encodes CASSLGVGELFF.

About this clone itself: The junction does not match germline at one end; this may be a read error. The genes are TRBV3-1 (or the pseudogene TRBV3-2) and TRBJ1-6; possible D gene TRBD1, 6 bases. Germline CDR1 is LGHDT and CDR2 is YNNKEL (reference sequence). The CDR3 loop spans 15 amino acids. The chain's CDR3 is CASSQGQGQGSPLHF. CDR3 in DNA: TGTGCCAGCAGTCAAGGTCAGGGGCAGGGTTCACCCCTCCACTTT.

V gene TRBV9 combines with J gene TRBJ2-7; D remains unclear. The ends were cut back, 0 bases at V and 2 bases at J, with 12 bases in the middle. Germline V gene lookup returns CDR1 SGDLS and CDR2 YYNGEE. CDR3 length: 15 amino acids. The CDR3 DNA reads as TGTGCCAGCAGCGTAGGATCGGTGTTTACCTACGAGCAGTACTTC. Its translation is CASSVGSVFTYEQYF. Full variable domain (outside the CDR3, taken from reference TRBV9 and TRBJ2-7): DSGVTQTPKHLITATGQRVTLRCSPRSGDLSVYWYQQSLDQGLQFLIQYYNGEERAKGNILERFSAQQFPDLHSELNLSSLELGDSALYFCASSVGSVFTYEQYFGPGTRLTVT.